The next 19 T cell receptor beta chains were all read from a single sample in a study of blood T cell repertoires in COVID-19. Assay used: immunoSEQ multiplex PCR; TCRdb lists only in-frame clones, some missing. The table has approximately 100,000 clones, 84% seen once. Sequences were obtained from peripheral blood. These TCRs come from a human donor in a cohort sampled during active or convalescent COVID-19.

The gene calls are TRBV5-1 and TRBJ1-1; no definite D call. V was trimmed by 4 bases and J by 0 bases, leaving 10 bases between them. Germline values: CDR1 SGHRS, CDR2 YFSETQ. The CDR3 has 14 residues. The CDR3 protein is CASSTTTLNTEAFF. Here the CDR3 DNA reads TGCGCCAGCAGCACAACAACCCTGAACACTGAAGCTTTCTTT.

The rearrangement uses TRBV7-2 and TRBJ2-7; 11 bases match TRBD1. V lost 8 bases and J lost 6; bases outside the gene matches: 9. The CDR3 contains 14 residues. Germline CDR1 reads SGHTA; CDR2 reads FQGNSA. CDR3 coding DNA: TGTGCCAGCCGAGGACAGGGGGCTTTGTTCGAGCAGTACTTC. This sequence encodes CASRGQGALFEQYF.

This clone was found many times. V gene TRBV11-2 combines with J gene TRBJ2-7; a possible D gene is TRBD1 (6 bases). V was shortened by 0 bases and J by 9 bases, with 6 bases between the two germline ends. Germline V gene sequence: CDR1 SGHAT, CDR2 FQNNGV. This CDR3 is built from 11 residues. CDR3 bases: TGTGCCAGCAGCTTAGAGACAGGGCAGTACTTC. Translated, it gives CASSLETGQYF.

This chain's CDR3 is CAWNRGPDSNQPQHF. The CDR3 DNA is TGTGCCTGGAACAGGGGTCCAGATAGCAATCAGCCCCAGCATTTT. The genes are TRBV30 and TRBJ1-5; 7 positions match TRBD1. Germline V gives CDR1 GTSNPN, CDR2 SVGIG (reference sequence). After removal of 4 bases from V and 0 bases from J, the junction contained 6 bases not matched to a gene. CDR3 size: 15 residues.

The V gene is TRBV19, the J gene TRBJ1-5, with 7 bases that match TRBD1. The CDR3 has 15 amino acids. Germline assignment: CDR1 LNHDA and CDR2 SQIVND (reference sequence). After removal of 5 bases from V and 6 bases from J, the junction contained 10 bases not matched to a gene. The CDR3 is CASSARQGHRQPQHF. The CDR3 coding sequence is TGTGCCAGTAGTGCTCGACAGGGTCATCGTCAGCCCCAGCATTTT.

The chain recombines TRBV28 with TRBJ1-6, with a tentative D call TRBD1 (5 bases). V gave up 3 bases and J gave up 7 bases, with 10 bases separating them. This CDR3 has 14 amino acids. Germline CDR1 and CDR2: MDHEN and SYDVKM. CDR3 nucleotides: TGTGCCAGCAGTTTTTCAGGGAAGAATTCACCCCTCCACTTT. It encodes CASSFSGKNSPLHF.

J is TRBJ1-3 and V is TRBV30; no clear D. The V gene's germline CDR1 is GTSNPN and CDR2 SVGIG (reference sequence). The CDR3 has 13 amino acids. The V end lost 1 base, the J end lost 0 bases, and 4 bases lay between the germline ends. Here the CDR3 DNA reads TGTGCCTGGAGTGGGCACTCTGGAAACACCATATATTTT. Translated, it gives CAWSGHSGNTIYF.

This sequence joins TRBV7-6 and TRBJ2-1, with D hard to call. Trimming removed 5 bases at V and 0 bases at J, with 8 bases between. The CDR3 length is 14 residues. The germline gives CDR1 SGHVS, CDR2 FNYEAQ. The CDR3 DNA reads TGTGCCAGCAGCGTGAGGAGCTCCTACAATGAGCAGTTCTTC. It codes for CASSVRSSYNEQFF.

V and J are TRBV20-1 and TRBJ1-4, with D tentatively TRBD1 (6 bases). The CDR3 consists of 11 residues. CDR1 is DFQATT, CDR2 SNEGSKA, per germline (reference sequence). Trimming removed 3 bases at V and 7 bases at J, with 6 bases between. CDR3 sequence: CSASRGEKLFF. For the CDR3, the DNA is TGCAGTGCTAGCAGGGGTGAAAAACTGTTTTTT.

The V gene is TRBV27, the J gene TRBJ2-1; D gene unclear. The CDR3 loop spans 15 amino acids. Germline CDR1 and CDR2: MNHEY and SMNVEV (reference sequence). V was shortened by 6 bases and J by 7 bases, with 19 bases between the two germline ends. DNA for the CDR3: TGTGCCAGCAGCAAATCGGTTTCGATCATGAATGAGCAGTTCTTC. Residues: CASSKSVSIMNEQFF.

V is TRBV19 and J is TRBJ1-1, with D possibly being TRBD1 (5 bases). Trimming removed 7 bases from V and 5 bases from J, with 20 bases in between. The CDR3 covers 15 residues. In germline, CDR1 is LNHDA, CDR2 SQIVND (reference sequence). CDR3 nucleotides: TGTGCCAGTACCGCGGGAAGGGGACCTCCAACTGAAGCTTTCTTT. It translates to CASTAGRGPPTEAFF.

The chain employs TRBV2 and TRBJ1-3; maybe TRBD1 (5 bases). Per the germline V gene, CDR1 is SNHLY and CDR2 is FYNNEI. Trimming took off 3 bases at V and 0 bases at J, with 9 bases between the two ends. CDR3 length equals 15 residues. For the CDR3, the DNA is TGTGCCAGCAGTGACAGGGCGAACTCTGGAAACACCATATATTTT. Translation: CASSDRANSGNTIYF.

The chain joins TRBV29-1 to TRBJ1-2; 11 positions match TRBD1. V dropped 7 bases and J dropped 7; count of bases not matched to a gene: 11. This CDR3 contains 14 residues. Germline CDR1 reads SQVTM; CDR2 reads ANQGSEA. This CDR3 is CSEGGTGGSVGYTF. Here the CDR3 DNA reads TGCAGCGAGGGCGGGACAGGGGGGAGTGTTGGCTACACCTTC.

In its sample, this clone was seen once. The chain is built from TRBV2 and TRBJ1-2; no firm D call. The CDR3 length is 12 residues. From germline, CDR1 is SNHLY and CDR2 FYNNEI. V was pared by 6 bases and J by 4 bases, with 9 bases between. The CDR3 is CASRRARYGYTF. The CDR3 DNA follows: TGTGCCAGCAGGAGGGCCCGCTATGGCTACACCTTC.

The V call is TRBV5-1, the J call TRBJ2-2; D call uncertain. There are 14 residues in the CDR3. CDR1 is SGHRS and CDR2 is YFSETQ in the germline V gene. The ends were cut back, 7 bases at V and 2 bases at J, with 12 bases in the middle. Here the CDR3 reads CASLPNTNTGELFF. In DNA, the CDR3 is TGCGCCAGCCTCCCCAACACCAACACCGGGGAGCTGTTTTTT.

The gene calls are TRBV11-3 and TRBJ2-2; 7 bases agree with TRBD1. This CDR3 region has 13 residues. The germline CDR1 and CDR2 sequences are SGHNT and YENEEA. Trimming took 5 bases from V and 6 from J; bases not matched to a gene: 3. The CDR3 reads CASSRQGAGELFF. CDR3 DNA: TGTGCCAGCAGCCGACAGGGTGCCGGGGAGCTGTTTTTT.

V is TRBV7-2 and J is TRBJ2-5, with 11 bases lining up with TRBD2. CDR3 length equals 15 residues. Germline V lookup: CDR1 SGHTA, CDR2 FQGNSA. After removal of 5 bases from V and 5 bases from J, the junction contained 7 bases not matched to a gene. The CDR3 sequence is CASSASGGPEETQYF. CDR3 nucleotides: TGTGCCAGCAGCGCTAGCGGGGGGCCAGAGGAGACCCAGTACTTC.

This clone came up a few times. This rearrangement joins TRBV5-1 to TRBJ2-2; the match to TRBD1 covers 7 bases. Germline V lookup: CDR1 SGHRS, CDR2 YFSETQ. The V gene end was trimmed by 7 bases and the J gene end by 5 bases; junction bases not matched to a gene: 11. The CDR3 covers 15 residues. The CDR3 spells CASELGAGGTGELFF. The CDR3 DNA reads TGCGCCAGCGAACTTGGGGCAGGGGGTACCGGGGAGCTGTTTTTT.

The rearrangement uses TRBV27 and TRBJ2-3; 8 bases align to TRBD1. V gave up 6 bases and J gave up 0 bases; unmatched junction bases: 5. Germline V gives CDR1 MNHEY, CDR2 SMNVEV (reference sequence). CDR3 size: 15 residues. The CDR3 region is CASSLWTGSTDTQYF. CDR3 in DNA: TGTGCCAGCAGCCTCTGGACAGGGAGCACAGATACGCAGTATTTT.